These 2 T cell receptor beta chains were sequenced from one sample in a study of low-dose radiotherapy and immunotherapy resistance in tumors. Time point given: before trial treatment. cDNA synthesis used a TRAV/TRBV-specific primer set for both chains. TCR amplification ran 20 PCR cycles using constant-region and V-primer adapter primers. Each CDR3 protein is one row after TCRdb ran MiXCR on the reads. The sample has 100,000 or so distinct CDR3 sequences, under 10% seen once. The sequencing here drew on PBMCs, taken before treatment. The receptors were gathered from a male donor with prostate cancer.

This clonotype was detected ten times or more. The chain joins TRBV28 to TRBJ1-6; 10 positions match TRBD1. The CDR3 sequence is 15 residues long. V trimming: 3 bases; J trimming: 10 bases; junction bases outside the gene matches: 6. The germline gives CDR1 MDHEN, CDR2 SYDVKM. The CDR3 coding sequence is TGTGCCAGCAGTTTGACCCGACAGGGGGCCTCACCCCTCCACTTT. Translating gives CASSLTRQGASPLHF.

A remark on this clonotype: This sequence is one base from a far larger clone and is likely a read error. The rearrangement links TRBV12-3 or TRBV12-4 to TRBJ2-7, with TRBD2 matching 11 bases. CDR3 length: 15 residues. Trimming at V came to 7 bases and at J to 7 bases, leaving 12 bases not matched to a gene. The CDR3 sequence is CASTPLAGGGNEQYF. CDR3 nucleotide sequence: TGTGCCAGCACCCCGCTAGCGGGAGGTGGTAATGAGCAGTACTTC.